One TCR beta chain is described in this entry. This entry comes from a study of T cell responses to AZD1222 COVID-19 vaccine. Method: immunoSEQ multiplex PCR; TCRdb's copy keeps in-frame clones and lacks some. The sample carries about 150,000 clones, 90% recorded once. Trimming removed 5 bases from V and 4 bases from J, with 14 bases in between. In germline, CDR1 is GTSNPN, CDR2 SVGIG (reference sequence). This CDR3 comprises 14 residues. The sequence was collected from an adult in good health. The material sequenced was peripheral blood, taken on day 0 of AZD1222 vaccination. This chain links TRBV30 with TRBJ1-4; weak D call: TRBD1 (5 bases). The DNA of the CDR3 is TGTGCCTGGGACAGCCGGTCGGTTAATGAAAAACTGTTTTTT. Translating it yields CAWDSRSVNEKLFF.